These 10 T cell receptor beta chains were all obtained from the same sample, sequenced in a study of post-analysis software for immune sequencing data (dated by TCRdb to the mid-2010s). No antigen has been identified for these receptors. Broad study findings and their caveats: Patients showed significantly higher frequencies than controls for roughly 5 TRBV segments, among them TRBV5-6, TRBV5-1 and TRBV20-1.

Libraries were constructed by PCR. Sequencing was performed on an Illumina HiSeq 2500. To reduce PCR and sequencing biases, unique molecular identifiers were incorporated into the TCR beta cDNA libraries. The public reads were reprocessed in TCRdb via fastp at Q25 and MiXCR, keeping in-frame beta chains. CDR3 protein duplicates are merged, each entry listing the most common genes and DNA. The sample table lists 600,000 to 700,000 distinct CDR3 sequences, 59% of them with a count of one. The ten largest clonotypes hold around 11% of the sample. Material: blood. These receptor sequences come from a girl aged 2 to 10 with multiple sclerosis.

This chain links TRBV19 with TRBJ2-1; D call uncertain. V was shortened by 11 bases and J by 0 bases, with 17 bases between the two germline ends. CDR3 length equals 15 residues. The germline CDR1 and CDR2 sequences are LNHDA and SQIVND (reference sequence). The CDR3 reads CAGTLDRSSYNEQFF. The CDR3 nucleotides are TGTGCCGGTACCTTAGACCGGAGCTCCTACAATGAGCAGTTCTTC.

DNA of the CDR3: TGCGCCAGCAGTGATGGGCCAGGACTTTTCCGGTCTGAAGAGACCCAGTACTTC. It specifies CASSDGPGLFRSEETQYF. The chain uses TRBV10-1 and TRBJ2-5; D is perhaps TRBD2 (5 bases). Germline V lookup: CDR1 WNHNN, CDR2 SYGVQD (reference sequence). V gave up 3 bases and J gave up 3 bases, with 23 bases separating them. This CDR3 contains 18 residues.

There are a few counts of this clonotype. The V and J genes are TRBV10-3 and TRBJ2-5; 7 positions agree with TRBD1. CDR1 ENHRY and CDR2 SYGVKD come from the germline V gene. Trimming at V came to 2 bases and at J to 5 bases, leaving 8 bases not matched to a gene. This CDR3 has 15 residues. CDR3 sequence (DNA): TGTGCCATCAGTGAGAAGGGGGCTCGGAAGGAGACCCAGTACTTC. Translating it yields CAISEKGARKETQYF.

The gene calls are TRBV5-6 and TRBJ2-1, with D possibly TRBD2 on 6 matching bases. The CDR3 has 17 residues. V lost 3 bases and J 0 bases, leaving 16 bases between the germline ends. Germline V lookup: CDR1 SGHDT, CDR2 YYEEEE. The chain's CDR3 is CASSWGYSGSSYNEQFF. In DNA form, the CDR3 reads TGTGCCAGCAGCTGGGGATATAGCGGCAGCTCCTACAATGAGCAGTTCTTC.

This clonotype was observed a single time. The rearrangement links TRBV7-8 to TRBJ1-4; TRBD1 is a possible D gene (5 bases). V gave up 5 bases and J gave up 3 bases, with 10 bases separating them. This CDR3 has 14 amino acids. Germline V gene lookup returns CDR1 SGHVS and CDR2 FQNEAQ. Here the CDR3 reads CASSVRVSNEKLFF. CDR3 DNA: TGTGCCAGCAGCGTCAGGGTTTCTAATGAAAAACTGTTTTTT.

This clonotype was seen ten or more times. The rearrangement uses TRBV29-1 and TRBJ1-2, with 7 bases that match TRBD1. Losses at the gene ends were 4 bases for V and 6 bases for J; bases not matched to a gene: 2. The V gene's germline CDR1 is SQVTM and CDR2 ANQGSEA. The CDR3 length is 11 residues. The CDR3 DNA reads TGCAGCGTTGTGACAGGGAATGGCTACACCTTC. This translates into CSVVTGNGYTF.

This clonotype was recorded a few times. V gene TRBV12-3 or TRBV12-4 combines with J gene TRBJ2-1, with TRBD2 matching 11 bases. This CDR3 has 16 residues. After removal of 4 bases from V and 2 bases from J, the junction contained 4 bases not matched to a gene. This CDR3 reads CASSSISGRAYNEQFF. DNA for the CDR3: TGTGCCAGCAGTTCCATTAGCGGGAGGGCCTACAATGAGCAGTTCTTC.

The rearrangement links TRBV7-2 to TRBJ2-1, with 7 bases identical to TRBD2. V lost 5 bases and J lost 10; bases outside the gene matches: 17. The CDR3 is made up of 16 amino acids. CDR1 and CDR2 from the germline V gene are SGHTA and FQGNSA. The chain's CDR3 is CASSRLFSGNNLEQFF. For the CDR3, the DNA is TGTGCCAGCAGCCGGCTGTTCAGCGGGAATAATCTCGAGCAGTTCTTC.

V usage is TRBV29-1 and J usage is TRBJ2-6, with D possibly matching TRBD1 (5 bases). The germline V gene has CDR1 SQVTM and CDR2 ANQGSEA. V was cut by 6 bases and J by 2 bases, with 8 bases left in between. The CDR3 loop spans 13 amino acids. CDR3 sequence reads: CSVDSTGANVLTF. DNA of the CDR3: TGCAGCGTCGACAGTACTGGGGCCAACGTCCTGACTTTC.

This clonotype was counted once. The CDR3 is CSARAPLENIQYF. The CDR3 DNA is TGCAGTGCTAGAGCCCCACTAGAAAACATTCAGTACTTC. V usage is TRBV20-1 and J usage is TRBJ2-4; tentative D call: TRBD2 (5 bases). Germline V gene lookup returns CDR1 DFQATT and CDR2 SNEGSKA (reference sequence). The CDR3 extends over 13 amino acids. Trimming removed 1 base from V and 5 bases from J, with 9 bases in between.